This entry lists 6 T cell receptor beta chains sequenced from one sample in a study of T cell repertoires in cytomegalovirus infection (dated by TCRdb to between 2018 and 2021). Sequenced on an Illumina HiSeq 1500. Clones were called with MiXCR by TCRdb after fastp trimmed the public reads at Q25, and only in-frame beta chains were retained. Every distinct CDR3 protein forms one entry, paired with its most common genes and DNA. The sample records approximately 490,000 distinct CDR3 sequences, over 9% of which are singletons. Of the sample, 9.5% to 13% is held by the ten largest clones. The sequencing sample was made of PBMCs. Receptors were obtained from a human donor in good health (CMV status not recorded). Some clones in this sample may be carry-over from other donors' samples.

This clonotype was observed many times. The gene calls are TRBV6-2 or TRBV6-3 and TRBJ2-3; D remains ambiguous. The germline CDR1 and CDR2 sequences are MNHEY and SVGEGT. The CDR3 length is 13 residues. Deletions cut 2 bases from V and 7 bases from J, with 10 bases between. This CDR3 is CASSYPIGNTQYF. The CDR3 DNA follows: TGTGCCAGCAGTTACCCAATCGGAAATACGCAGTATTTT.

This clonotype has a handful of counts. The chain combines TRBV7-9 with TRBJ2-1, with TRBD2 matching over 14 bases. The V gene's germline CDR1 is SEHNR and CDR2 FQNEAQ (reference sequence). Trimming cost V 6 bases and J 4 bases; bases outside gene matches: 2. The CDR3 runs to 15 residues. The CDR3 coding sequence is TGTGCCAGCAGAGGGACTAGCGGGAGATACAATGAGCAGTTCTTC. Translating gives CASRGTSGRYNEQFF.

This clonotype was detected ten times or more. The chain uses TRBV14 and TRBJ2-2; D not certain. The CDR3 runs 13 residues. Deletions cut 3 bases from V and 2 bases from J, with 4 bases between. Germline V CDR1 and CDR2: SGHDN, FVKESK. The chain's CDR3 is CASSHINTGELFF. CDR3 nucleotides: TGTGCCAGCAGCCATATCAACACCGGGGAGCTGTTTTTT.

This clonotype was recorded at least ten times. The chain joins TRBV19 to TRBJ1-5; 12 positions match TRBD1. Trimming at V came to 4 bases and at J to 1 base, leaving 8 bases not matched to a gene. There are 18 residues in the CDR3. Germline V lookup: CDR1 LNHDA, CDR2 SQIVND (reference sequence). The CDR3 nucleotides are TGTGCCAGTAGTAGATCCGGGACAGGGGGCAGGAGCAATCAGCCCCAGCATTTT. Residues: CASSRSGTGGRSNQPQHF.

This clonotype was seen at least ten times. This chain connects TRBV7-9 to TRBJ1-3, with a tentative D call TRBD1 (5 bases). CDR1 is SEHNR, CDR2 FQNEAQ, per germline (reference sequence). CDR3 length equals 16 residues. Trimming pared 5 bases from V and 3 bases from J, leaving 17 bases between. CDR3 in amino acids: CASSAPGLQSGNTIYF. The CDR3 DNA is TGTGCCAGCAGCGCCCCGGGACTGCAGAGTGGAAACACCATATATTTT.

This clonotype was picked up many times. CDR3 DNA: TGTGCCAGCAGTTTAGAGCCTGGGTCTAACGAGCAGTACTTC. Its protein is CASSLEPGSNEQYF. The genes are TRBV28 and TRBJ2-7; D ambiguous. Germline V CDR1 and CDR2: MDHEN, SYDVKM. The CDR3 consists of 14 residues. V gave up 2 bases and J gave up 5 bases, with 13 bases separating them.